This T cell receptor (beta chain) was profiled in a study of blood T cell repertoires in COVID-19. The wider study: There were acute and convalescent COVID-19 samples, and they came from the United States, Italy and Spain. T cells, B-cell-depleted T cells, or PBMCs supplied cDNA or gDNA.

Membership in each cohort depended on participant-reported clinical history. Assay used: immunoSEQ multiplex PCR; TCRdb lists only in-frame clones, some missing. The sample has approximately 440,000 clones; less than 95% are singletons. The length of the CDR3 is 14 residues. Germline CDR1 reads SGHDT; CDR2 reads YYEEEE. The J segment lost 10 bases and the V segment lost 4 bases, leaving 7 bases of the junction unmatched. Sequencing was carried out using PBMCs or T cells enriched from blood (not recorded which). The chain joins TRBV5-6 to TRBJ1-6; TRBD1 matches at 8 bases. This TCR derives from a young man who had recovered from COVID-19. CDR3 in DNA: TGTGCCAGCAGCGCAGGACAGGGATGGTCACCCCTCCACTTT. This codes for CASSAGQGWSPLHF.